This passage covers 10 T cell receptor beta chains from one sample sequenced in a study of cytomegalovirus exposure and HLA in healthy donors. The PCR contained 60 Vbeta and 13 Jbeta primers. Assay used: immunoSEQ multiplex PCR; TCRdb lists only in-frame clones, some missing. The profile covers more than 150,000 clones, with roughly 80% appearing a single time and approximately 0.8% taken by the ten largest. Sequences were obtained from PBMCs. These receptors came from a woman younger than 30 in good health and CMV-seronegative.

This chain connects TRBV11-2 to TRBJ2-2; 9 bases fit TRBD1. V was pared by 5 bases and J by 6 bases, with 7 bases of the junction left unmatched. Germline CDR1 is SGHAT and CDR2 is FQNNGV. This CDR3 spans 15 amino acids. The CDR3 bases are TGTGCCAGCAGCATCGTAAGGACAGGGGCCGGGGAGCTGTTTTTT. This encodes CASSIVRTGAGELFF.

This clone was detected a few times. The V gene is TRBV5-1, the J gene TRBJ2-7, with TRBD1 identical over 7 bases. The junction had 5 bases not matched to a gene; V was cut back by 0 bases and J by 2 bases. The CDR3 covers 15 residues. Per the germline V gene, CDR1 is SGHRS and CDR2 is YFSETQ. Here the CDR3 reads CASSLAGTVTYEQYF. DNA for the CDR3: TGCGCCAGCAGCTTGGCCGGGACAGTTACCTACGAGCAGTACTTC.

This sequence joins TRBV30 and TRBJ2-5; 7 positions match TRBD2. Germline V lookup: CDR1 GTSNPN, CDR2 SVGIG (reference sequence). Unmatched junction bases numbered 7, after V lost 4 bases and J lost 5 bases. The CDR3 runs to 13 residues. This CDR3 reads CAWNGLVRETQYF. CDR3 nucleotide sequence: TGTGCCTGGAATGGACTAGTGAGGGAGACCCAGTACTTC.

The rearrangement links TRBV5-4 to TRBJ2-7, with TRBD2 as a possible D gene (5 bases). V was shortened by 0 bases and J by 3 bases, with 10 bases between the two germline ends. Germline V CDR1 and CDR2: SGHNT, YYREEE (reference sequence). The CDR3 extends over 14 amino acids. CDR3 sequence reads: CASSLDEGYYEQYF. CDR3 sequence (DNA): TGTGCCAGCAGCTTGGACGAGGGCTACTACGAGCAGTACTTC.

The chain uses TRBV19 and TRBJ1-1, with D perhaps TRBD1 (5 bases). The CDR3 has 14 residues. Germline V lookup: CDR1 LNHDA, CDR2 SQIVND (reference sequence). Trimming took off 4 bases at V and 5 bases at J, with 14 bases between the two ends. CDR3 coding DNA: TGTGCCAGTAGTACCCACGGGGGGGAAACTGAAGCTTTCTTT. Amino acid sequence: CASSTHGGETEAFF. The complete variable domain, with remaining parts taken from reference TRBV19 and TRBJ1-1, reads DGGITQSPKYLFRKEGQNVTLSCEQNLNHDAMYWYRQDPGQGLRLIYYSQIVNDFQKGDIAEGYSVSREKKESFPLTVTSAQKNPTAFYLCASSTHGGETEAFFGQGTRLTVV.

The gene calls are TRBV18 and TRBJ2-7; 11 bases match TRBD1. Germline CDR1 and CDR2: KGHSH and LQKENI. The CDR3 totals 15 residues. J was trimmed by 4 bases and V by 5 bases; bases with no gene match: 7. Here the CDR3 reads CASSTAGQGEYEQYF. The CDR3 DNA sequence: TGTGCCAGCTCAACTGCGGGACAGGGGGAATACGAGCAGTACTTC.

The rearrangement joins TRBV27 to TRBJ1-2; 8 nucleotides align to TRBD1. Per the germline V gene, CDR1 is MNHEY and CDR2 is SMNVEV (reference sequence). V lost 5 bases and J lost 5; bases outside the gene matches: 13. This CDR3 region has 16 residues. The CDR3 sequence is CASSTLNRGAGYGYTF. CDR3 sequence (DNA): TGTGCCAGCAGTACTTTAAACAGGGGGGCAGGTTATGGCTACACCTTC.

In this sample, this clone turned up a few times. The chain joins TRBV12-2 to TRBJ1-1; TRBD1 is the table's D call, not checked against the DNA. TRBV12-2 is annotated as a pseudogene. The CDR3 covers 14 residues. CDR3 bases: TGTGCAAGTCGCTACAGGAGAACGAACACTGAAGCTTTCTTT. Amino acid sequence: CASRYRRTNTEAFF.

CDR3 protein: CSVARDSGANVLTF. CDR3 DNA: TGCAGCGTTGCTCGGGACTCTGGGGCCAACGTCCTGACTTTC. V is TRBV29-1 and J is TRBJ2-6; a possible D gene is TRBD2 (5 bases). The CDR3 consists of 14 residues. Germline V gene sequence: CDR1 SQVTM, CDR2 ANQGSEA. Trimming left V 4 bases short and J 0 bases short, with 7 bases between.

There are a few counts of this clone. CDR3 bases: TGTGCCACCAGCCGAGGGGGTAGCGCCGAGACCCAGTACTTC. It is translated as CATSRGGSAETQYF. The chain carries TRBV15 and TRBJ2-5; D is possibly TRBD1 (6 bases). CDR3 length: 14 amino acids. Germline V lookup: CDR1 LNHNV, CDR2 YYDKDF (reference sequence). V was shortened by 5 bases and J by 5 bases, with 15 bases between the two germline ends.